This T cell receptor (beta chain) stems from a study of cytomegalovirus exposure and HLA in healthy donors. Findings and limits, study-wide: Most TCRs appeared rarely, but some public TCRs recurred in many donors. High specificity and sensitivity for cytomegalovirus status were reported for the classifier. The TCR clusters that emerged in the first cohort tended, a later analysis found, to co-occur in the roughly 120 validation repertoires.

The ends lost 7 bases at V and 3 bases at J; junction bases unmatched: 11. Germline V gene sequence: CDR1 SGHTA, CDR2 FQGNSA. The CDR3 runs 16 residues. The assay was immunoSEQ multiplex PCR, and TCRdb's table has in-frame clones only and misses some. The table lists more than 95,000 clones, approximately 89% of them singletons, with 1.1% in the top ten. A note on this clone: Its antigen is unknown.

The chain combines TRBV7-2 with TRBJ2-2; 7 nucleotides line up with TRBD1. This sequence originates from a woman younger than 30 in good health and CMV-seronegative. The sample taken for sequencing was PBMCs. The CDR3 coding sequence is TGTGCCAGCACCATTTTCGGGACAGATTACACCGGGGAGCTGTTTTTT. This gives the protein CASTIFGTDYTGELFF.